This passage covers 11 T cell receptor beta chains from one sample sequenced in a study of spatial heterogeneity in lung cancer. TCRdb re-derived calls from the 5' RACE reads in MiXCR, one entry per CDR3 protein. The repertoire holds tens of thousands of distinct CDR3 sequences, with around 7.5% as singletons. As for time point: sample taken at primary tumor resection. Whole RNA obtained from tumor, nontumor lung or frozen PBMC underwent sequencing without sorting. The sample here was PBMCs, taken at surgery. The receptors were gathered from a male donor with early-stage non-small cell lung cancer.

This clonotype was picked up many times. The chain joins TRBV24-1 to TRBJ2-6, with a possible D match to TRBD1 (5 bases). The germline CDR1 and CDR2 sequences are KGHDR and SFDVKD. The ends were cut back, 3 bases at V and 2 bases at J, with 13 bases in the middle. The CDR3 has 17 residues. CDR3 DNA sequence: TGTGCCACCAGTGATCCTCAGGGTACCCCTGGGGCCAACGTCCTGACTTTC. This codes for CATSDPQGTPGANVLTF.

This clonotype was detected a few times. The rearrangement uses TRBV6-2 or TRBV6-3 and TRBJ1-3; D possibly corresponds to TRBD1 (6 bases). This CDR3 is built from 19 residues. V dropped 6 bases and J dropped 2 bases, with 26 bases sitting between them. Germline CDR1 is MNHEY and CDR2 is SVGEGT. CDR3 sequence reads: CASRQRTSGRTDPGNTIYF. In DNA, the CDR3 is TGTGCCAGCAGACAAAGGACAAGTGGACGGACAGATCCTGGAAACACCATATATTTT.

This clonotype came up many times. This chain connects TRBV11-2 to TRBJ2-1; 11 bases are shared with TRBD2. V lost 6 bases to trimming and J lost 7 bases; unmatched junction nucleotides: 11. This CDR3 has 16 amino acids. Germline V lookup: CDR1 SGHAT, CDR2 FQNNGV. The CDR3 protein is CASRTSGTSKGNEQFF. The CDR3 bases are TGTGCCAGCAGGACTAGCGGGACCTCAAAGGGGAATGAGCAGTTCTTC.

This clonotype showed up many times. The CDR3 DNA sequence: TGTGCCTGGACCGGGACAGGGGGAGTTAATTCACCCCTCCACTTT. As protein: CAWTGTGGVNSPLHF. V usage is TRBV30 and J usage is TRBJ1-6, with 11 bases fitting TRBD1. Germline CDR1 is GTSNPN and CDR2 is SVGIG (reference sequence). The CDR3 runs 15 residues. With 4 bases clipped from V and 6 bases from J, the junction kept 5 bases outside the gene matches.

This clonotype has ten or more counts. This chain connects TRBV24-1 to TRBJ2-1, with 16 positions matching TRBD2. Germline-derived CDR1 and CDR2 are KGHDR and SFDVKD. Trimming took 4 bases from V and 2 from J; bases not matched to a gene: 7. The CDR3 is 19 residues long. This CDR3 is CATSDRPGTSGRAYNEQFF. The CDR3 DNA follows: TGTGCCACCAGTGACCGACCCGGGACTAGCGGGAGGGCCTACAATGAGCAGTTCTTC.

This clonotype appeared many times. V gene TRBV4-1 combines with J gene TRBJ2-2; 8 bases line up with TRBD1. The trim removed 1 base at V and 0 bases at J, leaving 1 base unmatched. This CDR3 contains 16 residues. In germline, CDR1 is MGHRA, CDR2 YSYEKL. The CDR3 is CASSQAQGANTGELFF. As DNA, the CDR3 is TGCGCCAGCAGCCAAGCACAGGGGGCGAACACCGGGGAGCTGTTTTTT.

This clonotype came up many times. The chain recombines TRBV20-1 with TRBJ2-7; 9 nucleotides line up with TRBD1. V dropped 0 bases and J dropped 5; count of bases not matched to a gene: 8. The CDR3 has 15 residues. The germline V gene encodes CDR1 DFQATT and CDR2 SNEGSKA (reference sequence). The CDR3, as DNA: TGCAGTGCTAGAGAGGGTTCCGGGACAGGGAACGAGCAGTACTTC. This translates into CSAREGSGTGNEQYF.

Concerning this clonotype: As the CDR3 is not closed by the conserved phenylalanine or tryptophan, this likely results from a read error. This chain joins TRBV7-8 and TRBJ1-5; the match to TRBD1 covers 7 bases. V dropped 2 bases and J dropped 3; count of bases not matched to a gene: 13. Germline V lookup: CDR1 SGHVS, CDR2 FQNEAQ. The CDR3 loop spans 18 amino acids. CDR3 nucleotides: TGTGCCAGCAGCTTATCCCAAATTTTGACAGGGTTCAATCAGCCCCAGCATTCT. Translation gives CASSLSQILTGFNQPQHS.

This clonotype appeared many times. The chain uses TRBV6-2 or TRBV6-3 and TRBJ2-7; 10 bases match TRBD1. Germline CDR1 MNHEY, CDR2 SVGEGT. The junction had 9 bases not matched to a gene; V was cut back by 4 bases and J by 6 bases. The CDR3 runs 15 residues. DNA of the CDR3: TGTGCCAGCAGTTCTGCCGGGACAGGGGATGCCGAGCAGTACTTC. This codes for CASSSAGTGDAEQYF.

This clonotype has just a few counts. This chain connects TRBV6-6 to TRBJ2-1, with 12 bases aligning to TRBD2. Germline V gives CDR1 MNHNY, CDR2 SVGAGI (reference sequence). The CDR3 has 14 residues. V lost 11 bases to trimming and J lost 4 bases; unmatched junction nucleotides: 6. The CDR3 region is CAGSGTSGYNEQFF. CDR3 DNA sequence: TGTGCCGGATCCGGGACTAGCGGGTACAATGAGCAGTTCTTC.

This clonotype was seen ten or more times. CDR3 nucleotides: TGTGCCAGCAGCTTAGTTGTTGGAGATACGCAGTATTTT. Its translation is CASSLVVGDTQYF. The chain joins TRBV7-7 to TRBJ2-3, with unresolved D. CDR3 length: 13 residues. With 1 base removed from V and 5 bases from J, the gap between germline ends came to 7 bases. Germline-derived CDR1 and CDR2 are SSHAT and FNYEAQ (reference sequence).